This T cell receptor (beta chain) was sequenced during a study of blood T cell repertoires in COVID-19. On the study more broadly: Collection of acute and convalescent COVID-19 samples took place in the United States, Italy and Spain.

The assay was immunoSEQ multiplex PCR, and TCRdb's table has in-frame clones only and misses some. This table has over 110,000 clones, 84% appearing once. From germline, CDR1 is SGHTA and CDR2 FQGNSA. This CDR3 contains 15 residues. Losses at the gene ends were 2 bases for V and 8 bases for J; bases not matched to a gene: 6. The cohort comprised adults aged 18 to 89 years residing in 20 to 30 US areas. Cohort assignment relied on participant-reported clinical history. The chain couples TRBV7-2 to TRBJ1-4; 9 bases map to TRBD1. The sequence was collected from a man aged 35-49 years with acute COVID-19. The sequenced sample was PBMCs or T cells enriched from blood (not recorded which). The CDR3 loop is CASSLPTGGGEKLFF. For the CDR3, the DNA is TGTGCCAGCAGCTTACCGACAGGGGGGGGAGAAAAACTGTTTTTT.